This T cell receptor beta chain was identified during a study of blood T cell repertoires in COVID-19. At the level of the study: Sample material is recorded as cDNA or gDNA derived from T cells, B-cell-depleted T cells, or PBMCs.

As originally analysed: Amplification with reference gene primers provided the estimates of nucleated cell counts. TCRdb keeps only in-frame clones here, not all; method: immunoSEQ multiplex PCR. V and J calls and clone size come straight from that table; D and trimming were deduced from the DNA. The repertoire includes around 170,000 clones, roughly 81% of them detected once, and about 10% sits in the top ten. This CDR3 has 14 residues. V lost 1 base to trimming and J lost 4 bases, with 11 bases between them. Germline V gene sequence: CDR1 SGHNT, CDR2 YYREEE (reference sequence). Enrollment of patients from Seattle took place during active infection, with longitudinal follow-up.

This TCR came from a woman over 75 with COVID-19, enrolled during active disease. What was sequenced was peripheral blood. V is TRBV5-4 and J is TRBJ2-5; D gene uncertain. In nucleotides, the CDR3 is TGTGCCAGCAGCTTGCCTTCTAGACCAGAGACCCAGTACTTC. Its protein is CASSLPSRPETQYF. Combining the CDR3 with reference TRBV5-4 and TRBJ2-5 gives the whole variable domain ETGVTQSPTHLIKTRGQQVTLRCSSQSGHNTVSWYQQALGQGPQFIFQYYREEENGRGNFPPRFSGLQFPNYSSELNVNALELDDSALYLCASSLPSRPETQYFGPGTRLLVL.